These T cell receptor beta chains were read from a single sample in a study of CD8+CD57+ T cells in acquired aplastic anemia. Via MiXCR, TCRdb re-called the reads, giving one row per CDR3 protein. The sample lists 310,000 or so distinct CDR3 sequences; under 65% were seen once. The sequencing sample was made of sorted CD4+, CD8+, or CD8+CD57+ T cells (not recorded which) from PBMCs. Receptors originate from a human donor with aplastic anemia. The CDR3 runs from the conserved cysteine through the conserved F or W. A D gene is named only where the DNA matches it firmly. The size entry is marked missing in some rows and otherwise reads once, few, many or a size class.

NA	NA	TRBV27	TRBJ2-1	CASSLNSYNEQFF	TGTGCCAGCAGTTTAAACTCCTACAATGAGCAGTTCTTC
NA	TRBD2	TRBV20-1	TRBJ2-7	CSALPLAAYGQYF	TGCAGTGCTCTACCCCTAGCGGCCTACGGGCAGTACTTC
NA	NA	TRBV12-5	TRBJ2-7	CASGPTVYEQYF	TGTGCTAGTGGTCCCACTGTCTACGAGCAGTACTTC
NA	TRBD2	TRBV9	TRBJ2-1	CASSVGLAGRNEQFF	TGTGCCAGCAGCGTAGGACTAGCGGGACGGAATGAGCAGTTCTTC
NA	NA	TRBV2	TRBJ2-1	CASSDEYNEQFF	TGTGCCAGCAGTGACGAATACAATGAGCAGTTCTTC
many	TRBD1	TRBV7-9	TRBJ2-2	CASSSTGGTGELFF	TGTGCCAGCAGCTCGACAGGGGGGACCGGGGAGCTGTTTTTT
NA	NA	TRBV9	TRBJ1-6	CASSTLPDSPLHF	TGTGCCAGCAGCACCCTTCCCGATTCACCCCTCCACTTT
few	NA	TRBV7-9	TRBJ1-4	CASSFDGSSNEKLFF	TGTGCCAGCAGCTTCGACGGAAGTTCTAATGAAAAACTGTTTTTT
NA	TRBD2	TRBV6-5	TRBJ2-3	CASSRGLAGQEQYF	TGTGCCAGCAGCCGCGGACTAGCGGGGCAGGAGCAGTATTTT
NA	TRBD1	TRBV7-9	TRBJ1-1	CASSSTRGRDTEAFF	TGTGCCAGCAGCTCCACAAGGGGGCGGGACACTGAAGCTTTCTTT
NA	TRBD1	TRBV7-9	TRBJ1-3	CASSLGGQGLLSGNTIYF	TGTGCCAGCAGCTTGGGGGGACAGGGTTTGCTCTCTGGAAACACCATATATTTT
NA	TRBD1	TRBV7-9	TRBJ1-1	CASSYTGGGGEAFF	TGTGCCAGCAGCTACACAGGGGGCGGGGGTGAAGCTTTCTTT
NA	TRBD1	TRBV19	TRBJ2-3	CASTGTGYDTQYF	TGTGCCAGTACCGGGACAGGGTATGATACGCAGTATTTT
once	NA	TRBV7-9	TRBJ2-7	CASRNRLYEQYF	TGTGCCAGCAGGAACAGGTTATACGAGCAGTACTTC
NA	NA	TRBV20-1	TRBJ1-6	CSVSVPNSPLHF	TGCAGTGTATCCGTCCCTAATTCACCCCTCCACTTT
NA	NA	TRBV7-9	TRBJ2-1	CASSLKGNEQFF	TGTGCCAGCAGCTTGAAGGGTAATGAGCAGTTCTTC
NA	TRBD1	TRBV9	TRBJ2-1	CASSYGTGYNEQFF	TGTGCCAGCAGCTACGGGACAGGGTACAATGAGCAGTTCTTC
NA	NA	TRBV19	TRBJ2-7	CASAEGAPLPHEQYF	TGTGCCAGTGCGGAGGGGGCCCCCTTGCCCCACGAGCAGTACTTC
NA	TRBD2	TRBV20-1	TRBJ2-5	CSARDPGNSGGLETQYF	TGCAGTGCTAGAGACCCGGGAAATAGCGGGGGCCTAGAGACCCAGTACTTC
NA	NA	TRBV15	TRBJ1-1	CATSRDLDEAFF	TGTGCCACCAGCAGAGATCTGGATGAAGCTTTCTTT
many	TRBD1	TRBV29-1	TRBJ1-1	CSVEGKGANTEAFF	TGCAGCGTTGAAGGGAAGGGGGCGAACACTGAAGCTTTCTTT
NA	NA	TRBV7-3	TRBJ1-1	CASSRARWGGTEAFF	TGTGCCAGCAGCCGGGCACGGTGGGGAGGCACTGAAGCTTTCTTT
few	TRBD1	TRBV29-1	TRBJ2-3	CSVETGPYTQYF	TGCAGCGTTGAGACAGGGCCTTATACGCAGTATTTT
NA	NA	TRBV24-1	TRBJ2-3	CATSDLLSVGGSDTQYF	TGTGCCACCAGTGATTTATTGTCTGTTGGGGGGTCAGATACGCAGTATTTT
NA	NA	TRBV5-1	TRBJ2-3	CASSLRGVRTDTQYF	TGCGCCAGCAGCTTGAGAGGGGTGCGCACAGATACGCAGTATTTT
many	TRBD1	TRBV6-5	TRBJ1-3	CASSSDRDRGRNTIYF	TGTGCCAGCAGTTCCGACCGGGACAGGGGGAGAAACACCATATATTTT
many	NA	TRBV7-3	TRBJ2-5	CASQATSGETQYF	TGTGCCAGCCAGGCAACTAGTGGGGAGACCCAGTACTTC
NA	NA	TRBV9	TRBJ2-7	CASSATGTWHEQYF	TGTGCCAGCAGCGCCACCGGTACTTGGCACGAGCAGTACTTC
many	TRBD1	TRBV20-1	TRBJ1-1	CSARETGFMNTEAFF	TGCAGTGCTAGAGAGACAGGGTTCATGAACACTGAAGCTTTCTTT
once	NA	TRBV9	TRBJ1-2	CASSKGRQAPGYTF	TGTGCCAGCAGTAAAGGCCGGCAGGCCCCAGGCTACACCTTC
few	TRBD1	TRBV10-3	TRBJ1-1	CAIMMRQGGEAFF	TGTGCCATCATGATGCGACAGGGCGGTGAAGCTTTCTTT
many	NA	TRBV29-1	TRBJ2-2	CSVEVRPLSVKQGTGELFF	TGCAGCGTTGAAGTAAGACCTCTTTCGGTCAAGCAGGGCACCGGGGAGCTGTTTTTT
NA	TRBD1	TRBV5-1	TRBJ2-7	CASRPTTGEGSYEQYF	TGCGCCAGCAGGCCTACTACAGGGGAAGGCTCCTACGAGCAGTACTTC